The rows below give T cell receptor beta chains drawn from one sample of a study of T cell responses to AZD1222 COVID-19 vaccine. Sequenced by immunoSEQ multiplex PCR; TCRdb stores in-frame clones only, minus some. Among around 130,000 clones listed, roughly 85% were seen once. Sequencing used peripheral blood, obtained on day 0 of AZD1222 vaccination. The source is an adult in good health. CDR3s include the opening cysteine and the closing phenylalanine or tryptophan. Fields, in order: CDR3 length, clone size, V gene, D gene, J gene, CDR3 protein, CDR3 DNA. D genes are given only for firm matches. The size of a clone is reported for some rows only, either as once, few or many, or as a class for expanded clones.

12,NA,TRBV28,TRBD2,TRBJ2-1,CTAGGRDNEQFF,TGTACTGCGGGGGGGCGAGACAATGAGCAGTTCTTC
13,NA,TRBV5-4,NA,TRBJ2-7,CASSLSEPAEQYF,TGTGCCAGCAGTCTATCGGAACCGGCCGAGCAGTACTTC
15,few,TRBV7-9,NA,TRBJ2-1,CASSLGTAGDNEQFF,TGTGCCAGCAGCTTAGGAACGGCTGGCGACAATGAGCAGTTCTTC
18,NA,TRBV6-2/TRBV6-3,TRBD2,TRBJ2-7,CASSYGGASGRAAVQQYF,TGTGCCAGCAGTTACGGTGGGGCTAGCGGGAGAGCGGCAGTCCAGCAGTACTTC
12,NA,TRBV27,NA,TRBJ2-7,CASSSFPGEQYF,TGTGCCAGCAGTTCCTTTCCAGGCGAGCAGTACTTC
19,NA,TRBV4-3,TRBD1,TRBJ2-5,CASSQEPLKGASFLETQYF,TGCGCCAGCAGCCAAGAGCCCTTAAAGGGGGCGAGTTTTCTGGAGACCCAGTACTTC
12,NA,TRBV30,NA,TRBJ1-1,CAWSRVGGEAFF,TGTGCCTGGAGTAGGGTGGGGGGTGAAGCTTTCTTT
14,NA,TRBV30,NA,TRBJ2-7,CAWSVGGGGYEQYF,TGTGCCTGGAGTGTGGGGGGAGGGGGCTACGAGCAGTACTTC
11,few,TRBV6-2/TRBV6-3,NA,TRBJ2-1,CASSYSREQFF,TGTGCCAGCAGTTACTCACGGGAGCAGTTCTTC
12,NA,TRBV30,NA,TRBJ1-4,CAWGGDGEKLFF,TGTGCCTGGGGGGGGGATGGTGAAAAACTGTTTTTT
16,few,TRBV5-6,NA,TRBJ2-3,CASSLRGGQGTDTQYF,TGTGCCAGCAGCCTCCGGGGGGGACAGGGAACAGATACGCAGTATTTT
20,NA,TRBV5-1,TRBD1,TRBJ2-6,CASSLAVAGGRSSGANVLTF,TGCGCCAGCAGCTTGGCCGTCGCAGGGGGCCGCTCGTCTGGGGCCAACGTCCTGACTTTC
15,NA,TRBV5-1,NA,TRBJ2-1,CASSGQGGPYNEQFF,TGCGCCAGCAGCGGCCAGGGGGGACCTTACAATGAGCAGTTCTTC
11,NA,TRBV10-3,NA,TRBJ2-3,CAISEGNTQYF,TGTGCCATCAGTGAAGGGAATACGCAGTATTTT
15,NA,TRBV11-3,TRBD2,TRBJ2-1,CASSFTAGAYNEQFF,TGTGCCAGCAGCTTTACAGCGGGAGCCTACAATGAGCAGTTCTTC
13,NA,TRBV2,NA,TRBJ1-2,CASSSGEDYGYTF,TGTGCCAGCAGTTCAGGGGAAGACTATGGCTACACCTTC
12,once,TRBV5-1,TRBD1,TRBJ1-1,CASSDRVAEAFF,TGCGCCAGCAGCGACAGGGTTGCTGAAGCTTTCTTT
15,NA,TRBV30,NA,TRBJ2-7,CAWSVRGAKPYEQYF,TGTGCCTGGAGTGTACGGGGGGCGAAACCCTACGAGCAGTACTTC
15,NA,TRBV7-2,NA,TRBJ2-3,CASMQVGLRTDTQYF,TGTGCCAGCATGCAGGTGGGACTTCGCACAGATACGCAGTATTTT
14,NA,TRBV6-5,NA,TRBJ1-6,CASSYSEGNSPLHF,TGTGCCAGCAGTTACTCGGAGGGAAATTCACCCCTCCACTTT
13,NA,TRBV7-9,TRBD1,TRBJ2-3,CASRSQGRDTQYF,TGTGCCAGCAGGTCACAGGGGAGAGATACGCAGTATTTT
15,few,TRBV10-3,NA,TRBJ1-5,CAISNDMGSNQPQHF,TGTGCCATCAGTAACGACATGGGTAGCAATCAGCCCCAGCATTTT
15,few,TRBV5-5,NA,TRBJ2-1,CASSLERAAYNEQFF,TGTGCCAGCAGCTTGGAACGGGCCGCCTACAATGAGCAGTTCTTC
16,NA,TRBV6-5,TRBD1,TRBJ1-2,CASSYKGAGKIYGYTF,TGTGCCAGCAGTTATAAGGGGGCAGGGAAAATATATGGCTACACCTTC
19,NA,TRBV10-1,TRBD2,TRBJ2-7,CARSGKSVQGGRSVYEQYF,TGCGCCAGGAGTGGTAAGTCCGTTCAGGGCGGGAGGTCGGTGTACGAGCAGTACTTC
14,NA,TRBV14,NA,TRBJ1-6,CASSQGAGNSPLHF,TGTGCCAGCAGCCAAGGGGCAGGGAATTCACCCCTCCACTTT
15,once,TRBV11-3,NA,TRBJ2-7,CASSWGDPSNREQYF,TGTGCCAGCAGCTGGGGGGACCCCTCAAATAGGGAGCAGTACTTC
14,NA,TRBV9,NA,TRBJ2-1,CASSVGQQAGEQFF,TGTGCCAGCAGCGTAGGCCAGCAGGCAGGGGAGCAGTTCTTC
15,NA,TRBV7-7,TRBD2,TRBJ2-3,CASSPLAGVPDTQYF,TGTGCTAGCAGCCCACTAGCGGGAGTCCCAGATACGCAGTATTTT